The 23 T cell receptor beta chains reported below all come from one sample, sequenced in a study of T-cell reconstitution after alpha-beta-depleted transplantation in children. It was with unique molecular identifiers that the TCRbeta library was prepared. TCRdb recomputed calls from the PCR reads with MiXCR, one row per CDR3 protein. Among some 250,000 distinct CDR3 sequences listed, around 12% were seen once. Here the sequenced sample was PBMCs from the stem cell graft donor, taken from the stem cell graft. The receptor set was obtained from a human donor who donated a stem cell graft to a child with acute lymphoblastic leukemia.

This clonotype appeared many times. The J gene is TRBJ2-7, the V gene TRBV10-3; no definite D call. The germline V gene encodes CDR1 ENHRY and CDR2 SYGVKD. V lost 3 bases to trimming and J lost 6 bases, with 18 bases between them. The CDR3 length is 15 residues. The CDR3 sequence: CAISDVELFPVEQYF. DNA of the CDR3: TGTGCCATCAGTGACGTCGAGCTTTTCCCCGTCGAGCAGTACTTC.

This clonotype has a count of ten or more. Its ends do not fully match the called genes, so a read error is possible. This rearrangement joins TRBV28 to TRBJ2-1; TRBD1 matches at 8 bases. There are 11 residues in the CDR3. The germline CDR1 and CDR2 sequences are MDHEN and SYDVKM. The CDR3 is CASSSGTGPLF. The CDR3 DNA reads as TGTGCCAGCAGCTCCGGGACAGGCCCGCTATTC.

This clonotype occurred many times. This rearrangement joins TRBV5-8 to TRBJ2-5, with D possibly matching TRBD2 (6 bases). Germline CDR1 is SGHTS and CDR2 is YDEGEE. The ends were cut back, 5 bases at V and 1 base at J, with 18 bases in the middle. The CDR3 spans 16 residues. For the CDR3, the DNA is TGTGCCAGCAGTAAACACGGGGGAGCAGGCCAAGAGACCCAGTACTTC. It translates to CASSKHGGAGQETQYF.

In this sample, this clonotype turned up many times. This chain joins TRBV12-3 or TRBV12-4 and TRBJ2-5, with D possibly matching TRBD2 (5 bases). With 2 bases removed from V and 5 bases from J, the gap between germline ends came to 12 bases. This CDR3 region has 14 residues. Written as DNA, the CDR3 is TGTGCCAGCAGTTTATCACTAAGAGGGGAGACCCAGTACTTC. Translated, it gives CASSLSLRGETQYF.

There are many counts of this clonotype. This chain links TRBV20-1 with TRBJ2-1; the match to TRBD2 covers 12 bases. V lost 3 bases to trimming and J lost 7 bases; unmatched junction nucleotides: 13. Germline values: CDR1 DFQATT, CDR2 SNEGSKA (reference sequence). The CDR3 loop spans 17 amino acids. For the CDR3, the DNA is TGCAGTGCTAGTCCATCCGGAGGACTAGCGGGGAAGAATGAGCAGTTCTTC. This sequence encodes CSASPSGGLAGKNEQFF.

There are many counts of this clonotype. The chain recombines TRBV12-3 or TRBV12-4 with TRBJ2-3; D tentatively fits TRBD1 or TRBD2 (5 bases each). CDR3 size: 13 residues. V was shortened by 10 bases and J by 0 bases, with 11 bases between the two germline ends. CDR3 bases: TGTGCCACTTCCGGGGCTAGCACAGATACGCAGTATTTT. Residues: CATSGASTDTQYF.

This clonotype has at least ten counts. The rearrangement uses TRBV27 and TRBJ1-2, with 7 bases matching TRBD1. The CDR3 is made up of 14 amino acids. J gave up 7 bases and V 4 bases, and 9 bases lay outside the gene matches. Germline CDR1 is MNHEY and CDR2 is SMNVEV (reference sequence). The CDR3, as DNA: TGTGCCAGCAGTTCTCACGACAGGGCTTTTGGCTACACCTTC. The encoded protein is CASSSHDRAFGYTF.

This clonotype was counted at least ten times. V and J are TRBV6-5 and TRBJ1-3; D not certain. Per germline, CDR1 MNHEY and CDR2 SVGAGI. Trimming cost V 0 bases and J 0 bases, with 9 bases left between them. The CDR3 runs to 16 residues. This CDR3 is CASSYSIRFSGNTIYF. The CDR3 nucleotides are TGTGCCAGCAGTTACTCCATAAGATTCTCTGGAAACACCATATATTTT.

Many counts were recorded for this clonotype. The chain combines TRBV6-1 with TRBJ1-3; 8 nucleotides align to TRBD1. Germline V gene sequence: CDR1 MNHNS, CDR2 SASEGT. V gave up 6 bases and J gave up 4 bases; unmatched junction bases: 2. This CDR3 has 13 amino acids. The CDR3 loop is CASRDRVGNTIYF. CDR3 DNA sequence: TGTGCCAGCAGGGACAGGGTAGGAAACACCATATATTTT.

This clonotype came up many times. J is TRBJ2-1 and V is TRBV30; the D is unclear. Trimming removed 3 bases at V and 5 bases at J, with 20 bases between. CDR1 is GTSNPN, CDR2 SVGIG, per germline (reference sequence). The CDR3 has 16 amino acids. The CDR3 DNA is TGTGCCTGGAGCCTACTACCGTCGAGGCAGGACAATGAGCAGTTCTTC. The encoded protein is CAWSLLPSRQDNEQFF.

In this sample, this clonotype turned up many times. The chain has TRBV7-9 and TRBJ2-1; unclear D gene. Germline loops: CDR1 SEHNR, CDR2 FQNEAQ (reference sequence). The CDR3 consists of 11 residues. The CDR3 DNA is TGTGTCCCCGATAGATGGAATGAGCAGTTCTTC. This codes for CVPDRWNEQFF.

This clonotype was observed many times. CDR3: CASGQSNEKLFF. CDR3 nucleotides: TGTGCCAGCGGCCAGAGTAATGAAAAACTGTTTTTT. V gene TRBV6-2 or TRBV6-3 combines with J gene TRBJ1-4; no definite D call. V was shortened by 8 bases and J by 4 bases, with 8 bases between the two germline ends. Per germline, CDR1 MNHEY and CDR2 SVGEGT. The CDR3 runs to 12 residues.

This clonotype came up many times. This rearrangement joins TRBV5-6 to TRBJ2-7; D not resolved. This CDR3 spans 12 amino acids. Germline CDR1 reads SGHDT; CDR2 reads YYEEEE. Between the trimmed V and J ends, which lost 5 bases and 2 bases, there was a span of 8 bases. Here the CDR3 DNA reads TGTGCCAGCAGTTACGACCCCTACGAGCAGTACTTC. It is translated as CASSYDPYEQYF.

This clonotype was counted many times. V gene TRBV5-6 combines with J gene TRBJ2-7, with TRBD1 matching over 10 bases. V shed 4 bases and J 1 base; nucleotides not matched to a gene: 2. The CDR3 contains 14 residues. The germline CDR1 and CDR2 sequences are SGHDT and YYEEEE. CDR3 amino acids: CASSPDRGSYEQYF. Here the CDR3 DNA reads TGTGCCAGCAGCCCGGACAGGGGGTCCTACGAGCAGTACTTC. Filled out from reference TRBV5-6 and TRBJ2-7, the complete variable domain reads DAGVTQSPTHLIKTRGQQVTLRCSPKSGHDTVSWYQQALGQGPQFIFQYYEEEERQRGNFPDRFSGHQFPNYSSELNVNALLLGDSALYLCASSPDRGSYEQYFGPGTRLTVT.

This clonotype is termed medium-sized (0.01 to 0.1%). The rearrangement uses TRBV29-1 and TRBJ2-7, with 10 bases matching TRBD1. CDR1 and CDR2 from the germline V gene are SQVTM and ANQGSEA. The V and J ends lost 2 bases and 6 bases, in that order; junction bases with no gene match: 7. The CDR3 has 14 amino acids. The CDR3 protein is CSVETGQGVREQYF. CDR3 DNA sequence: TGCAGCGTTGAAACTGGACAGGGGGTTCGCGAGCAGTACTTC.

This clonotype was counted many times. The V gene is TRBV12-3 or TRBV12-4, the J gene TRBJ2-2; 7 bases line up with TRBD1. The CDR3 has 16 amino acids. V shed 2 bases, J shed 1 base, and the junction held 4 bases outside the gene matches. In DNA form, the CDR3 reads TGTGCCAGCAGTTTACGCGACAGGGTGAACACCGGGGAGCTGTTTTTT. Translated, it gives CASSLRDRVNTGELFF.

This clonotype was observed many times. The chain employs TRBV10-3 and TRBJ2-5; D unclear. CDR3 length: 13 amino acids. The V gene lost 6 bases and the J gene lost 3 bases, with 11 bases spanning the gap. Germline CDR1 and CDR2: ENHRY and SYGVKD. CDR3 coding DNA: TGTGCCATCAGCCTGTCCCAAAAAGAGACCCAGTACTTC. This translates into CAISLSQKETQYF.

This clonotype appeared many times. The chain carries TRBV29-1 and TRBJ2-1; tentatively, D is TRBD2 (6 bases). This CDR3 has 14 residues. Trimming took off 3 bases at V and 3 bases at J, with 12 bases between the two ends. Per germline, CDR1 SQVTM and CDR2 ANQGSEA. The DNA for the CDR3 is TGCAGCGTTGATGGGAGGTCCTTCTACAATGAGCAGTTCTTC. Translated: CSVDGRSFYNEQFF.

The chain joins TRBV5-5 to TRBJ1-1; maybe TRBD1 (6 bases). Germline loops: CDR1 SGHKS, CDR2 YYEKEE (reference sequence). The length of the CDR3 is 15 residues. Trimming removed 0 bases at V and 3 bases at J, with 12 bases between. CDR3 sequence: CASSLVGARDTEAFF. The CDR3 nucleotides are TGTGCCAGCAGCTTGGTGGGGGCGCGGGACACTGAAGCTTTCTTT.

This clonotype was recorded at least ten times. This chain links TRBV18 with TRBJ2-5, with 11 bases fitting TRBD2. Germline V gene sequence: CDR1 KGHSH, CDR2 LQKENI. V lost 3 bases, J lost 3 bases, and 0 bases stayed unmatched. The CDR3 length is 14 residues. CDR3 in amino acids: CASSPTSGKETQYF. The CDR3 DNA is TGTGCCAGCTCACCGACTAGCGGGAAAGAGACCCAGTACTTC.

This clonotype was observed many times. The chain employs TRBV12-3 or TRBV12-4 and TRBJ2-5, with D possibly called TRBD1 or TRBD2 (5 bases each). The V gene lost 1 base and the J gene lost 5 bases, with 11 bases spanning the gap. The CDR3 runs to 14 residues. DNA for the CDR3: TGTGCCAGCAGTTTAGGGGGGTACGCGGAGACCCAGTACTTC. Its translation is CASSLGGYAETQYF.

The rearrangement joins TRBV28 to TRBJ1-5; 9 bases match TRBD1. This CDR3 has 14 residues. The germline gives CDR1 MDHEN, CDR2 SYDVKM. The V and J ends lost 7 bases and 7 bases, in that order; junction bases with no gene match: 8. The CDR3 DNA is TGTGCCAGCACCCCAGGACAGGGGAGGCAGCCCCAGCATTTT. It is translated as CASTPGQGRQPQHF.

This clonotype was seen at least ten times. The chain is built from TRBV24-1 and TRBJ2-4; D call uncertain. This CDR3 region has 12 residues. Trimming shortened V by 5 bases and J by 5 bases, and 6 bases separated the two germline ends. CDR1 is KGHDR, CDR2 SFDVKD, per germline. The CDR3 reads CATSAGENIQYF. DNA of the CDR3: TGTGCCACCAGTGCTGGGGAAAACATTCAGTACTTC.